This passage covers 32 T cell receptor beta chains from one sample sequenced in a study of blood T cell repertoires in COVID-19. The method was immunoSEQ multiplex PCR; TCRdb's version includes in-frame clones alone and lacks a portion of them. The sample has 95,000 to 120,000 clones; 70% to 90% are singletons. Sequencing used peripheral blood. The receptors come from a man aged 35 to 55 with acute or convalescent COVID-19.

The gene calls are TRBV4-1 and TRBJ2-7; maybe TRBD1 (5 bases). The CDR3 loop spans 13 amino acids. Between the trimmed V and J ends, which lost 6 bases and 6 bases, there was a span of 15 bases. Germline CDR1 is MGHRA and CDR2 is YSYEKL. CDR3 sequence reads: CASSSQGNSEQYF. The CDR3 nucleotides are TGCGCCAGCAGTAGCCAGGGTAACAGCGAGCAGTACTTC.

V gene TRBV20-1 combines with J gene TRBJ2-1; 10 bases align to TRBD2. The germline gives CDR1 DFQATT, CDR2 SNEGSKA (reference sequence). Trimming cost V 6 bases and J 3 bases; bases outside gene matches: 8. CDR3 length: 15 residues. CDR3 loop: CSASGASGGYNEQFF. The CDR3 nucleotides are TGCAGTGCCAGTGGGGCTAGCGGGGGCTACAATGAGCAGTTCTTC.

The chain uses TRBV5-5 and TRBJ2-7; 8 bases are shared with TRBD2. The length of the CDR3 is 15 residues. Germline loops: CDR1 SGHKS, CDR2 YYEKEE (reference sequence). J lost 0 bases, V lost 5 bases, and 7 bases had no gene match. The CDR3 loop is CASSSRGGFSYEQYF. In nucleotides, the CDR3 is TGTGCCAGCAGTTCACGGGGGGGCTTCTCCTACGAGCAGTACTTC.

This chain joins TRBV6-5 and TRBJ2-2; TRBD1 aligns across 7 bases. V lost 6 bases to trimming and J lost 3 bases; unmatched junction nucleotides: 4. Germline V CDR1 and CDR2: MNHEY, SVGAGI. The CDR3 sequence is 14 residues long. The CDR3 bases are TGTGCCAGCAGGCAGCAGGGGGACACCGGGGAGCTGTTTTTT. Protein: CASRQQGDTGELFF.

J is TRBJ2-7 and V is TRBV12-3 or TRBV12-4; TRBD1 matches at 7 bases. The CDR3 has 13 amino acids. Losses at the gene ends were 7 bases for V and 2 bases for J; bases not matched to a gene: 5. In nucleotides, the CDR3 is TGTGCCAGCACCTTCCAGGGGGCCTACGAGCAGTACTTC. Translation gives CASTFQGAYEQYF.

J is TRBJ2-3 and V is TRBV5-1, with D maybe TRBD1 (5 bases). The CDR3 loop spans 15 amino acids. Germline V lookup: CDR1 SGHRS, CDR2 YFSETQ. V was shortened by 0 bases and J by 4 bases, with 12 bases between the two germline ends. CDR3 nucleotides: TGCGCCAGCAGCTTGGCCTCAGGGTCAGCAGATACGCAGTATTTT. The encoded protein is CASSLASGSADTQYF. Full variable domain (missing parts from reference TRBV5-1 and TRBJ2-3): KAGVTQTPRYLIKTRGQQVTLSCSPISGHRSVSWYQQTPGQGLQFLFEYFSETQRNKGNFPGRFSGRQFSNSRSEMNVSTLELGDSALYLCASSLASGSADTQYFGPGTRLTVL.

The genes are TRBV6-5 and TRBJ1-2; D not resolved. The germline V and J ends were trimmed by 6 bases and 1 base, with 12 bases remaining between them. The CDR3 loop spans 14 amino acids. Germline loops: CDR1 MNHEY, CDR2 SVGAGI. The CDR3 nucleotides read TGTGCCAGCAGGGAGGACGGAGTTAACTATGGCTACACCTTC. It yields the protein CASREDGVNYGYTF.

The chain couples TRBV6-2 or TRBV6-3 to TRBJ2-7, with D uncertain. The germline CDR1 and CDR2 sequences are MNHEY and SVGEGT. V lost 0 bases, J lost 4 bases, and 7 bases lay in between. The CDR3 has 13 amino acids. The chain's CDR3 is CASSYSTKYEQYF. CDR3 coding DNA: TGTGCCAGCAGTTACTCGACAAAGTACGAGCAGTACTTC.

The chain has TRBV5-1 and TRBJ2-3; TRBD1 might be the D (5 bases). The CDR3 spans 14 residues. Deletions cut 0 bases from V and 3 bases from J, with 8 bases between. Germline lookup yields CDR1 SGHRS and CDR2 YFSETQ. CDR3 amino acids: CASSLGRVTDTQYF. The CDR3 nucleotides read TGCGCCAGCAGCTTGGGCAGGGTAACAGATACGCAGTATTTT.

The V call is TRBV19, the J call TRBJ1-1, with D unresolved. This CDR3 contains 17 residues. V was clipped by 7 bases and J by 0 bases, with 21 bases between them. Germline V gene lookup returns CDR1 LNHDA and CDR2 SQIVND (reference sequence). CDR3 DNA sequence: TGTGCCAGTAATTGGGAGCGCACCAAGGGCATGAACACTGAAGCTTTCTTT. It yields the protein CASNWERTKGMNTEAFF.

In nucleotides, the CDR3 is TGTGCCAGCAGTGAACGGACAGGGGGCCAGTTCAATGAGCAGTTCTTC. Its protein is CASSERTGGQFNEQFF. The genes are TRBV25-1 and TRBJ2-1; 11 bases are shared with TRBD1. Germline CDR1 is MGHDK and CDR2 is SYGVNS. V shed 2 bases, J shed 6 bases, and the junction held 6 bases outside the gene matches. There are 16 residues in the CDR3.

The V and J genes are TRBV2 and TRBJ1-2; the D is unclear. Germline CDR1 is SNHLY and CDR2 is FYNNEI. Trimming left V 5 bases short and J 10 bases short, with 11 bases between. The CDR3 has 11 residues. CDR3 in amino acids: CASSWTIDYTF. In DNA form, the CDR3 reads TGTGCCAGCAGTTGGACTATTGACTACACCTTC.

The chain links TRBV11-1 to TRBJ2-7; 7 bases agree with TRBD2. Germline V gene sequence: CDR1 SGHAT, CDR2 FQDESV (reference sequence). This CDR3 contains 15 residues. V lost 1 base to trimming and J lost 0 bases; unmatched junction nucleotides: 3. As DNA, the CDR3 is TGTGCCAGCAGCTTAGGGGAGGGGATCTCCTACGAGCAGTACTTC. Its protein is CASSLGEGISYEQYF.

The chain employs TRBV9 and TRBJ1-1; 9 bases agree with TRBD1. This CDR3 has 14 residues. V was pared by 4 bases and J by 4 bases, with 5 bases of the junction left unmatched. The V gene's germline CDR1 is SGDLS and CDR2 YYNGEE. In nucleotides, the CDR3 is TGTGCCAGCAGCTCGGGGGGACAGGGCACTGAAGCTTTCTTT. Translation gives CASSSGGQGTEAFF. Combining the CDR3 with reference TRBV9 and TRBJ1-1 gives the whole variable domain DSGVTQTPKHLITATGQRVTLRCSPRSGDLSVYWYQQSLDQGLQFLIQYYNGEERAKGNILERFSAQQFPDLHSELNLSSLELGDSALYFCASSSGGQGTEAFFGQGTRLTVV.

The chain joins TRBV24-1 to TRBJ1-6; possibly TRBD1 for D (5 bases). V lost 0 bases and J lost 8, with 19 bases in between. CDR1 is KGHDR, CDR2 SFDVKD, per germline. CDR3 length equals 18 residues. CDR3 DNA sequence: TGTGCCACCAGTGATTTGCGATGTTCAGGGCCGCCTGATTCACCCCTCCACTTT. As protein: CATSDLRCSGPPDSPLHF.

This sequence joins TRBV4-1 and TRBJ1-6; D is possibly TRBD1 (5 bases). CDR1 and CDR2 (germline): MGHRA, YSYEKL. Trimming stripped 0 bases from V and 5 bases from J, with 11 bases between. There are 16 residues in the CDR3. The CDR3 coding sequence is TGCGCCAGCAGCCAAGAGCCGGACACTAATAATTCACCCCTCCACTTT. Its protein product is CASSQEPDTNNSPLHF.

The J gene is TRBJ2-1, the V gene TRBV28; D gene unclear. The germline V gene has CDR1 MDHEN and CDR2 SYDVKM. The CDR3 runs 14 residues. V was pared by 3 bases and J by 4 bases, with 10 bases between. The CDR3 reads CASSFTGKYNEQFF. CDR3 DNA: TGTGCCAGCAGTTTTACGGGTAAATACAATGAGCAGTTCTTC.

The V call is TRBV5-1, the J call TRBJ2-3, with 8 bases fitting TRBD1. This CDR3 comprises 16 residues. The V gene end was trimmed by 0 bases and the J gene end by 2 bases; junction bases not matched to a gene: 5. Germline lookup yields CDR1 SGHRS and CDR2 YFSETQ. The chain's CDR3 is CASSLVGTGNTDTQYF. CDR3 nucleotides: TGCGCCAGCAGCTTGGTAGGGACAGGAAACACAGATACGCAGTATTTT.

This sequence joins TRBV2 and TRBJ2-3; 8 nucleotides match TRBD2. The V and J ends lost 9 bases and 3 bases, in that order; junction bases with no gene match: 14. Germline CDR1 SNHLY, CDR2 FYNNEI. This CDR3 has 16 residues. In DNA form, the CDR3 reads TGTGCCAGTAGAAGCGGGGTAGCGGGGACTACAGATACGCAGTATTTT. Protein: CASRSGVAGTTDTQYF.

This chain joins TRBV27 and TRBJ1-2; D remains ambiguous. Germline V gives CDR1 MNHEY, CDR2 SMNVEV (reference sequence). The CDR3 covers 11 residues. The germline V and J ends were trimmed by 10 bases and 3 bases, with 9 bases remaining between them. The CDR3 region is CATGGYYGYTF. The CDR3 nucleotides read TGTGCCACCGGCGGATACTATGGCTACACCTTC.

The table lists this clone with a count of one. The J gene is TRBJ1-2, the V gene TRBV12-3 or TRBV12-4; D is unresolved. The V gene lost 6 bases and the J gene lost 1 base, with 6 bases spanning the gap. The CDR3 is 12 amino acids. The CDR3 reads CASRGDNYGYTF. The CDR3 nucleotides are TGTGCCAGCAGGGGCGATAACTATGGCTACACCTTC.

CDR3 sequence (DNA): TGCGCCAGCAGCTTTGTGGGGGGGCAGAACACCGGGGAGCTGTTTTTT. Its translation is CASSFVGGQNTGELFF. The chain is built from TRBV5-1 and TRBJ2-2; D is possibly TRBD2 (7 bases). Germline CDR1 reads SGHRS; CDR2 reads YFSETQ. There are 16 residues in the CDR3. Trimming cost V 2 bases and J 1 base, with 12 bases left between them.

The V call is TRBV12-5, the J call TRBJ1-5, with D possibly matching TRBD1 (5 bases). The CDR3 is 13 residues long. V was clipped by 8 bases and J by 6 bases, with 14 bases between them. Germline loops: CDR1 LGHNT, CDR2 FRNRAP. The CDR3 DNA reads as TGTGCTAGTTTGTCTCAGGGTTCTCAGCCCCAGCATTTT. As protein: CASLSQGSQPQHF.

The chain is built from TRBV7-9 and TRBJ2-5, with D perhaps matching TRBD1 (6 bases). Germline CDR1 SEHNR, CDR2 FQNEAQ (reference sequence). The CDR3 consists of 13 residues. Trimming left V 7 bases short and J 1 base short, with 10 bases between. The CDR3 spells CASTRDIQETQYF. CDR3 nucleotide sequence: TGTGCCAGCACACGGGACATCCAAGAGACCCAGTACTTC.

The chain couples TRBV18 to TRBJ1-1; TRBD1 might be the D (5 bases). V was trimmed by 6 bases and J by 1 base, leaving 6 bases between them. Germline V gives CDR1 KGHSH, CDR2 LQKENI. The CDR3 spans 12 residues. The CDR3 protein is CASSDRNTEAFF. The CDR3 nucleotides read TGTGCCAGCTCCGACAGGAACACTGAAGCTTTCTTT.

The chain joins TRBV6-2 or TRBV6-3 to TRBJ2-7; 7 bases fit TRBD2. Germline-derived CDR1 and CDR2 are MNHEY and SVGEGT. V lost 2 bases to trimming and J lost 0 bases; unmatched junction nucleotides: 7. This CDR3 is built from 16 residues. Here the CDR3 reads CASSYPLAPSSYEQYF. As DNA, the CDR3 is TGTGCCAGCAGTTACCCACTAGCGCCAAGCTCCTACGAGCAGTACTTC.

The V gene is TRBV27, the J gene TRBJ2-7; no clear D. Germline values: CDR1 MNHEY, CDR2 SMNVEV (reference sequence). The CDR3 sequence is 15 residues long. V was clipped by 0 bases and J by 6 bases, with 15 bases between them. The CDR3 sequence is CASSLSVARPAEQYF. CDR3 in DNA: TGTGCCAGCAGTTTATCGGTCGCTAGACCTGCCGAGCAGTACTTC.

This chain connects TRBV29-1 to TRBJ1-2; TRBD1 might be the D (6 bases). CDR1 and CDR2 (germline): SQVTM, ANQGSEA. Deletions cut 5 bases from V and 3 bases from J, with 19 bases between. The CDR3 contains 15 residues. The CDR3 protein is CSVQNREGRHYGYTF. In DNA, the CDR3 is TGCAGCGTTCAAAACAGGGAGGGACGACACTATGGCTACACCTTC.

V gene TRBV10-3 combines with J gene TRBJ1-2, with TRBD1 matching over 8 bases. The trim removed 6 bases at V and 2 bases at J, leaving 5 bases unmatched. Germline V gene lookup returns CDR1 ENHRY and CDR2 SYGVKD. This CDR3 has 14 residues. CDR3 loop: CAISDRGTNYGYTF. Written as DNA, the CDR3 is TGTGCCATCAGCGACAGGGGAACGAACTATGGCTACACCTTC.

The chain uses TRBV6-5 and TRBJ2-7; TRBD1 matches 7 bases. The CDR3 runs to 15 residues. V lost 4 bases to trimming and J lost 5 bases; unmatched junction nucleotides: 11. Per germline, CDR1 MNHEY and CDR2 SVGAGI. CDR3 loop: CASSSPSGGEDEQYF. DNA of the CDR3: TGTGCCAGCAGTTCCCCGTCAGGGGGAGAGGACGAGCAGTACTTC.

The chain employs TRBV24-1 and TRBJ2-1; TRBD2 is a possible D gene (6 bases). Trimming removed 6 bases from V and 0 bases from J, with 14 bases in between. The CDR3 consists of 16 residues. Germline lookup yields CDR1 KGHDR and CDR2 SFDVKD. In DNA form, the CDR3 reads TGTGCCACCAGTCCCCGGGGGTTCGCCTCCTACAATGAGCAGTTCTTC. Residues: CATSPRGFASYNEQFF.

This chain uses TRBV21-1 with TRBJ2-3; TRBD1 is the table's D call, not checked against the DNA. TRBV21-1 is a pseudogene. The length of the CDR3 is 16 residues. The DNA of the CDR3 is TGTGCCAGCAGCAAACCCAGGGGCCTGAGCACAGATACGCAGTATTTT. Translating it yields CASSKPRGLSTDTQYF.